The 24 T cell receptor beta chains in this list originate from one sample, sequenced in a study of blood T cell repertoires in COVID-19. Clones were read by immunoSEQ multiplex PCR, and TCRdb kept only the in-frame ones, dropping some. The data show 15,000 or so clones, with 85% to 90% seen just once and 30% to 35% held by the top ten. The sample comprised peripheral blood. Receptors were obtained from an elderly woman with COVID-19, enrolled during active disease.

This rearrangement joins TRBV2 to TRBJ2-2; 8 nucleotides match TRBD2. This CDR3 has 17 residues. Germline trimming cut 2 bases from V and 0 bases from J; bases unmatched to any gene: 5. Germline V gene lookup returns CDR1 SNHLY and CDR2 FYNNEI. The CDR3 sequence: CASSESAGGSNTGELFF. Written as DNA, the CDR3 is TGTGCCAGCAGTGAATCGGCGGGGGGTTCGAACACCGGGGAGCTGTTTTTT. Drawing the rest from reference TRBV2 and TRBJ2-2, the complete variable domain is EPEVTQTPSHQVTQMGQEVILRCVPISNHLYFYWYRQILGQKVEFLVSFYNNEISEKSEIFDDQFSVERPDGSNFTLKIRSTKLEDSAMYFCASSESAGGSNTGELFFGEGSRLTVL.

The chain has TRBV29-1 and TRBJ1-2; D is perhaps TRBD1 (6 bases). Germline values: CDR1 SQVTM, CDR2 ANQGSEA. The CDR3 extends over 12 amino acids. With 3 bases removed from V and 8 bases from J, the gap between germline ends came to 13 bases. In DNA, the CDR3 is TGCAGCGTTGAGGGGGGGGCCTGGGGCTACACCTTC. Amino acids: CSVEGGAWGYTF.

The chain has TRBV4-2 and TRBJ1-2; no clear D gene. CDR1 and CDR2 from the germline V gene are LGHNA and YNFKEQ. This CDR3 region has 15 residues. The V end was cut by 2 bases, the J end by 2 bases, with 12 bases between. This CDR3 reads CASSQRPQQNYGYTF. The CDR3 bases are TGTGCCAGCAGCCAACGGCCCCAACAGAACTATGGCTACACCTTC.

The CDR3 DNA sequence: TGTGCCAGCAGCCGTATAAAGCGGGGGGGCACAGATACGCAGTATTTT. Translating it yields CASSRIKRGGTDTQYF. This rearrangement joins TRBV7-2 to TRBJ2-3, with TRBD2 matching 9 bases. Germline CDR1 SGHTA, CDR2 FQGNSA. V gave up 5 bases and J gave up 1 base; unmatched junction bases: 7. The CDR3 totals 16 residues.

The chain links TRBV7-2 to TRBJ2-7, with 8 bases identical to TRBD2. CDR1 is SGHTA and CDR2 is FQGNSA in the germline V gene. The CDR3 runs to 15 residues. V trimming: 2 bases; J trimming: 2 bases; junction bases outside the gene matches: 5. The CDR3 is CASSLRAGGTYEQYF. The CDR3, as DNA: TGTGCCAGCAGCTTACGTGCGGGAGGTACCTACGAGCAGTACTTC.

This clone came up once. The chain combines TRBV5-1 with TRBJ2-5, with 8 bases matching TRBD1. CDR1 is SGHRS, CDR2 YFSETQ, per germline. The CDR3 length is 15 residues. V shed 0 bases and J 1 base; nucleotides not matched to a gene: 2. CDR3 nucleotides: TGCGCCAGCAGCTTGGGACAGGGGATCCAAGAGACCCAGTACTTC. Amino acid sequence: CASSLGQGIQETQYF.

The CDR3 is CASSATAFATNEKLFF. The CDR3 DNA follows: TGTGCCAGCAGCGCGACAGCGTTTGCAACTAATGAAAAACTGTTTTTT. The rearrangement joins TRBV5-8 to TRBJ1-4, with D possibly matching TRBD1 (5 bases). V lost 4 bases and J lost 0, with 13 bases in between. Germline CDR1 reads SGHTS; CDR2 reads YDEGEE. This CDR3 spans 16 amino acids.

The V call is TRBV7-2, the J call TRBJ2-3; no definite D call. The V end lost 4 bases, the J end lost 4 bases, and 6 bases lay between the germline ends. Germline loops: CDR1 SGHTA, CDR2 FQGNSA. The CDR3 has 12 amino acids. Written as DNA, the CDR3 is TGTGCCAGCAGCTCCCTTCCAGATACGCAGTATTTT. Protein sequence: CASSSLPDTQYF.

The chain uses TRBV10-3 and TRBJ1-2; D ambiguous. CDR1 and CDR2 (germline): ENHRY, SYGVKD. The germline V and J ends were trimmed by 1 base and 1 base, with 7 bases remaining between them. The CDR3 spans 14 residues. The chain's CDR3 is CAISEYSNNYGYTF. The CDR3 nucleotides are TGTGCCATCAGTGAGTACAGTAATAACTATGGCTACACCTTC.

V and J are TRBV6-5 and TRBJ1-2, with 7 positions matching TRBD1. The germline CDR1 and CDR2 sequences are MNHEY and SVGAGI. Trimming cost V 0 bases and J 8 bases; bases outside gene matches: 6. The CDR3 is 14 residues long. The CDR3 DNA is TGTGCCAGCAGTTACTCGAAAGGGGGCTTAGGCTACACCTTC. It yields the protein CASSYSKGGLGYTF.

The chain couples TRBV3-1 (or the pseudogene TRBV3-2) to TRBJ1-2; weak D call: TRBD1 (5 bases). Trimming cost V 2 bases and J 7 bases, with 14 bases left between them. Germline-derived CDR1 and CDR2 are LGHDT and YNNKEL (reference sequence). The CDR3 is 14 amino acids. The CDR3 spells CASSQSQGLGGYTF. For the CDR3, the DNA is TGTGCCAGCAGCCAATCCCAGGGATTGGGTGGCTACACCTTC.

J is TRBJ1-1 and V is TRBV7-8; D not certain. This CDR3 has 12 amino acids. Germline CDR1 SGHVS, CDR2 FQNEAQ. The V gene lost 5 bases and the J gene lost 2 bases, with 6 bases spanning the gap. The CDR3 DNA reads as TGTGCCAGCAGCCTTTATAACACTGAAGCTTTCTTT. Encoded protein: CASSLYNTEAFF.

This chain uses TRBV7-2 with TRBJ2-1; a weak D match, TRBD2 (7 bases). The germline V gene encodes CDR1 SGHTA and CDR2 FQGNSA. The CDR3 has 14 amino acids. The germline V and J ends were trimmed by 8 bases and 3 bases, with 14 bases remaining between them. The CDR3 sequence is CASGGGRDYNEQFF. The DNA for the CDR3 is TGTGCCAGCGGGGGCGGGAGAGACTACAATGAGCAGTTCTTC.

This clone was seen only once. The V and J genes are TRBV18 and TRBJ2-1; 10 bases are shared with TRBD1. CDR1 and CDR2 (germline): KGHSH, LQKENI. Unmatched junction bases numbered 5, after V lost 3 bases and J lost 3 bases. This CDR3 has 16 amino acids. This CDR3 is CASSPGQGTGYNEQFF. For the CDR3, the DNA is TGTGCCAGCTCACCGGGACAGGGGACGGGCTACAATGAGCAGTTCTTC.

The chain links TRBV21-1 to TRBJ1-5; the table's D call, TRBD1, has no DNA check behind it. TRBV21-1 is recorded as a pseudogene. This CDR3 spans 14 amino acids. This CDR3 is CASSDEYRGQPQHF. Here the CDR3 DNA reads TGTGCCAGCAGCGACGAGTACAGGGGTCAGCCCCAGCATTTT.

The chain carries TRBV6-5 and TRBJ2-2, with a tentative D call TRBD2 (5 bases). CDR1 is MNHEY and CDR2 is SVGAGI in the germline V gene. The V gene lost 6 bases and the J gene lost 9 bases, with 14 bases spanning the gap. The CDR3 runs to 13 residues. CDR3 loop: CASRKTSSWELFF. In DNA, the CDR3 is TGTGCCAGCAGAAAAACTAGTAGCTGGGAGCTGTTTTTT.

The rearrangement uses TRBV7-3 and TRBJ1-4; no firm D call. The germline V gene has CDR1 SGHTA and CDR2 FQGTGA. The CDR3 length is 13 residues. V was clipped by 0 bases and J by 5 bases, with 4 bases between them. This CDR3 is CASSLTANEKLFF. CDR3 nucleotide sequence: TGTGCCAGCAGCTTAACAGCAAATGAAAAACTGTTTTTT.

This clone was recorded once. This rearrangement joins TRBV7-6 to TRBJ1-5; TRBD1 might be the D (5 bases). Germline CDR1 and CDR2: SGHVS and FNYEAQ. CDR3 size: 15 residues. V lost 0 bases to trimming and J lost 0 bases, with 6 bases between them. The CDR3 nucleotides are TGTGCCAGCAGCTTAGCGCAGGGTAGCAATCAGCCCCAGCATTTT. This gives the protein CASSLAQGSNQPQHF.

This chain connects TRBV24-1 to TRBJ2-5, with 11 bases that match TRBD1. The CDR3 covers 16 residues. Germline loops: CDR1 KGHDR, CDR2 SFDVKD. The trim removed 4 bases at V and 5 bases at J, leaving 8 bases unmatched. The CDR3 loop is CATSDPGTGGRETQYF. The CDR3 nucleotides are TGTGCCACCAGTGACCCAGGGACAGGGGGTCGGGAGACCCAGTACTTC.

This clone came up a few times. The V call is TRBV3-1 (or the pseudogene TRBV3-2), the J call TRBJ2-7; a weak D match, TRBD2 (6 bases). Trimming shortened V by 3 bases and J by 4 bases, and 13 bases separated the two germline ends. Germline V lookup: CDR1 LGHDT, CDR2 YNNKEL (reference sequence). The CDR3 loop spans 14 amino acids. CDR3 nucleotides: TGTGCCAGCAGCCATCCCGGGGGAAGGTACGAGCAGTACTTC. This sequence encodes CASSHPGGRYEQYF.

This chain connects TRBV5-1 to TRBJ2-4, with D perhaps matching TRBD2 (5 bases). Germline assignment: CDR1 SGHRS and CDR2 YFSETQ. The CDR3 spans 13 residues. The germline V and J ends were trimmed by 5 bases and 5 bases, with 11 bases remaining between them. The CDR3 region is CASRDWRENIQYF. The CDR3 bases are TGCGCCAGCAGGGATTGGCGGGAAAACATTCAGTACTTC. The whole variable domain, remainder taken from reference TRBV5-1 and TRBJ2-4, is KAGVTQTPRYLIKTRGQQVTLSCSPISGHRSVSWYQQTPGQGLQFLFEYFSETQRNKGNFPGRFSGRQFSNSRSEMNVSTLELGDSALYLCASRDWRENIQYFGAGTRLSVL.

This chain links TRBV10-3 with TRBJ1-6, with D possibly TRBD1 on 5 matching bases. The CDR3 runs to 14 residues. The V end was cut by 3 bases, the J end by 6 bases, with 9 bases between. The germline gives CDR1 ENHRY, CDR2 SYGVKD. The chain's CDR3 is CAISDRVGNSPLHF. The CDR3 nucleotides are TGTGCCATCAGTGACAGGGTGGGTAATTCACCCCTCCACTTT.

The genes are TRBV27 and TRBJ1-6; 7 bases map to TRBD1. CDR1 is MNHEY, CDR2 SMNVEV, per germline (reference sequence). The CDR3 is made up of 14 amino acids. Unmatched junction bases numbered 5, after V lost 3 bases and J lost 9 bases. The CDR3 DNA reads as TGTGCCAGCAGTTTGGAGAACAGGGGTTCACCCCTCCACTTT. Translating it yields CASSLENRGSPLHF.

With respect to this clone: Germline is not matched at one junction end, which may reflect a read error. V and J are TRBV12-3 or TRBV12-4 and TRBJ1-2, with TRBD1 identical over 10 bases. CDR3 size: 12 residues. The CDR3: CASSPGQGKVAF. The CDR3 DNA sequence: TGTGCCAGCAGCCCGGGACAGGGGAAGGTAGCCTTC.